A single sample gave rise to the 20 T cell receptor beta chains below, sequenced in a study of T cell repertoires in cytomegalovirus infection. A single record per CDR3 protein comes from TCRdb applying MiXCR to the reads. The sample includes approximately 120,000 distinct CDR3 sequences, approximately 28% seen only once; the top ten take about 81%. Their antigen targets remain unknown. Material: CD8+ T cells from cultured PBMCs, obtained from culture after CMV antigen stimulation. The receptors were sampled from a human donor in good health (CMV status not recorded). Some clones in this sample may be carry-over from other donors' samples.

This clonotype has just a few counts. The chain employs TRBV27 and TRBJ2-7, with 11 bases fitting TRBD1. This CDR3 comprises 16 residues. The germline gives CDR1 MNHEY, CDR2 SMNVEV (reference sequence). V lost 4 bases, J lost 5 bases, and 10 bases stayed unmatched. This CDR3 reads CASSSLRTGGFHEQYF. DNA of the CDR3: TGTGCCAGCAGTTCATTGAGGACAGGGGGCTTTCACGAGCAGTACTTC.

This clonotype turned up a few times. J is TRBJ2-7 and V is TRBV28, with D unresolved. This CDR3 has 13 amino acids. The germline gives CDR1 MDHEN, CDR2 SYDVKM. Deletions cut 4 bases from V and 2 bases from J, with 9 bases between. The CDR3 DNA sequence: TGTGCCAGCAGTTCCCTTGATGCCTACGAGCAGTACTTC. Amino acids: CASSSLDAYEQYF.

The rearrangement uses TRBV28 and TRBJ2-5, with 10 bases matching TRBD1. Unmatched junction bases numbered 7, after V lost 7 bases and J lost 5 bases. Germline CDR1 and CDR2: MDHEN and SYDVKM. The CDR3 length is 14 residues. The CDR3 region has the DNA TGTGCCAGCATTCCTGACAGGGGGCGCGAGACCCAGTACTTC. Its protein product is CASIPDRGRETQYF. The variable domain in full, completed from reference TRBV28 and TRBJ2-5, reads DVKVTQSSRYLVKRTGEKVFLECVQDMDHENMFWYRQDPGLGLRLIYFSYDVKMKEKGDIPEGYSVSREKKERFSLILESASTNQTSMYLCASIPDRGRETQYFGPGTRLLVL.

At least ten counts were recorded for this clonotype. The chain carries TRBV12-3 or TRBV12-4 and TRBJ2-4, with 9 bases identical to TRBD1. This CDR3 has 14 amino acids. Trimming removed 3 bases from V and 5 bases from J; junction bases left unmatched: 2. The CDR3 reads CASSFRTGENIQYF. CDR3 sequence (DNA): TGTGCCAGCAGTTTCAGGACAGGGGAAAACATTCAGTACTTC.

The CDR3 reads CASLNWGTGTYEQYF. CDR3 nucleotide sequence: TGTGCCAGCCTCAATTGGGGGACAGGGACCTACGAGCAGTACTTC. The chain recombines TRBV28 with TRBJ2-7; 9 bases match TRBD1. After removal of 8 bases from V and 2 bases from J, the junction contained 10 bases not matched to a gene. The CDR3 runs to 15 residues. Germline V gene data show CDR1 as MDHEN and CDR2 as SYDVKM.

This chain uses TRBV6-6 with TRBJ1-2, with a possible D match to TRBD1 (5 bases). V was trimmed by 2 bases and J by 6 bases, leaving 10 bases between them. The CDR3 consists of 13 residues. Looked up from germline, CDR1 is MNHNY and CDR2 is SVGAGI (reference sequence). The CDR3 loop is CASSYTLGDGYTF. The CDR3 bases are TGTGCCAGCAGTTACACCCTGGGGGATGGCTACACCTTC.

J is TRBJ2-3 and V is TRBV6-8; no definite D call. This CDR3 has 12 amino acids. Germline V gene data show CDR1 as MNHGY and CDR2 as SAAAGT. Trimming cost V 7 bases and J 6 bases, with 11 bases left between them. The CDR3 here is CASIDLEDTQYF. CDR3 coding DNA: TGTGCCAGCATCGACCTAGAGGATACGCAGTATTTT.

This chain connects TRBV7-9 to TRBJ1-6; 7 nucleotides align to TRBD1. Unmatched junction bases numbered 10, after V lost 5 bases and J lost 6 bases. The CDR3 is made up of 16 amino acids. Germline CDR1 is SEHNR and CDR2 is FQNEAQ (reference sequence). CDR3 sequence: CASSPETGWVNSPLHF. In nucleotides, the CDR3 is TGTGCCAGCAGCCCAGAGACAGGGTGGGTTAATTCACCCCTCCACTTT. Together with reference TRBV7-9 and TRBJ1-6, the CDR3 gives the full variable domain: DTGVSQNPRHKITKRGQNVTFRCDPISEHNRLYWYRQTLGQGPEFLTYFQNEAQLEKSRLLSDRFSAERPKGSFSTLEIQRTEQGDSAMYLCASSPETGWVNSPLHFGNGTRLTVT.

The chain couples TRBV19 to TRBJ2-1; 13 bases match TRBD2. The trim removed 5 bases at V and 6 bases at J, leaving 13 bases unmatched. The germline V gene has CDR1 LNHDA and CDR2 SQIVND (reference sequence). The CDR3 consists of 18 residues. This CDR3 is CASSPRTSGGPAFNEQFF. The CDR3, as DNA: TGTGCCAGTAGTCCTCGGACTAGCGGGGGTCCCGCCTTCAATGAGCAGTTCTTC.

The J gene is TRBJ2-5, the V gene TRBV7-9, with TRBD1 as a possible D gene (6 bases). The CDR3 spans 16 residues. In germline, CDR1 is SEHNR, CDR2 FQNEAQ (reference sequence). Trimming pared 2 bases from V and 3 bases from J, leaving 16 bases between. CDR3: CASSLSVGSGEETQYF. The CDR3 DNA reads TGTGCCAGCAGCTTAAGTGTAGGGTCAGGGGAAGAGACCCAGTACTTC.

This clonotype showed up just a few times. The chain has TRBV7-9 and TRBJ2-7, with TRBD2 matching over 7 bases. This CDR3 contains 17 residues. Trimming at V came to 1 base and at J to 0 bases, leaving 9 bases not matched to a gene. From germline, CDR1 is SEHNR and CDR2 FQNEAQ (reference sequence). This CDR3 is CASSLDGRLARSYEQYF. CDR3 coding DNA: TGTGCCAGCAGCTTAGACGGGAGGCTAGCCCGCTCCTACGAGCAGTACTTC.

The V gene is TRBV6-6, the J gene TRBJ1-1; TRBD1 agrees at 9 bases. V dropped 2 bases and J dropped 6; count of bases not matched to a gene: 4. Germline values: CDR1 MNHNY, CDR2 SVGAGI (reference sequence). The CDR3 is 14 residues long. This CDR3 is CASSYTGQGAEAFF. CDR3 sequence (DNA): TGTGCCAGCAGTTACACGGGACAGGGCGCTGAAGCTTTCTTT.

The table lists this clonotype with a few counts. The rearrangement uses TRBV7-9 and TRBJ2-7; TRBD2 matches 7 bases. V dropped 5 bases and J dropped 2; count of bases not matched to a gene: 9. CDR1 is SEHNR and CDR2 is FQNEAQ in the germline V gene (reference sequence). The length of the CDR3 is 15 residues. DNA for the CDR3: TGTGCCAGCAGCCCCCGGGGAGGGGAACCCTACGAGCAGTACTTC. It codes for CASSPRGGEPYEQYF. Full variable domain (remainder filled in from reference TRBV7-9 and TRBJ2-7): DTGVSQNPRHKITKRGQNVTFRCDPISEHNRLYWYRQTLGQGPEFLTYFQNEAQLEKSRLLSDRFSAERPKGSFSTLEIQRTEQGDSAMYLCASSPRGGEPYEQYFGPGTRLTVT.

The CDR3 DNA follows: TGTGCCAGCACCCCGGGGGTCTCGGACACTGAAGCTTTCTTT. It is translated as CASTPGVSDTEAFF. The chain carries TRBV7-9 and TRBJ1-1, with D possibly TRBD1 on 5 matching bases. CDR3 length: 14 residues. The germline V and J ends were trimmed by 7 bases and 3 bases, with 15 bases remaining between them. In germline, CDR1 is SEHNR, CDR2 FQNEAQ (reference sequence).

This clonotype was detected a few times. V is TRBV4-1 and J is TRBJ1-6; D is unresolved. Germline V gene data show CDR1 as MGHRA and CDR2 as YSYEKL. The CDR3 spans 13 residues. Trimming removed 1 base at V and 8 bases at J, with 6 bases between. The CDR3 DNA is TGCGCCAGCAGCCAAGTGGAGGATTCACCCCTCCACTTT. It is translated as CASSQVEDSPLHF.

The V and J genes are TRBV30 and TRBJ1-1; no clear D. V lost 6 bases and J lost 6, with 8 bases in between. The CDR3 is 10 residues long. CDR1 is GTSNPN, CDR2 SVGIG, per germline (reference sequence). This CDR3 is CACGYAEAFF. The DNA for the CDR3 is TGTGCCTGTGGGTACGCTGAAGCTTTCTTT. The complete variable domain, with remaining parts taken from reference TRBV30 and TRBJ1-1, reads SQTIHQWPATLVQPVGSPLSLECTVEGTSNPNLYWYRQAAGRGLQLLFYSVGIGQISSEVPQNLSASRPQDRQFILSSKKLLLSDSGFYLCACGYAEAFFGQGTRLTVV.

This clonotype was counted a few times. For the CDR3, the DNA is TGTGCCAGCAGTTTATCCGCAGTTAACTACGAGCAGTACTTC. Its translation: CASSLSAVNYEQYF. The chain joins TRBV27 to TRBJ2-7; D not resolved. The CDR3 is 14 amino acids. The germline gives CDR1 MNHEY, CDR2 SMNVEV (reference sequence). V lost 0 bases to trimming and J lost 3 bases, with 9 bases between them.

This clonotype has just a few counts. The chain is built from TRBV7-8 and TRBJ2-7; D not resolved. The CDR3 length is 15 residues. Deletions cut 1 base from V and 3 bases from J, with 13 bases between. Germline V CDR1 and CDR2: SGHVS, FQNEAQ. CDR3 protein: CASSLGRSAVYEQYF. CDR3 sequence (DNA): TGTGCCAGCAGCTTAGGTCGTAGTGCCGTCTACGAGCAGTACTTC.

This clonotype was observed many times. For the CDR3, the DNA is TGTGCCAGCAGCTTATTTGTACAGGGAGAGAACACTGAAGCTTTCTTT. Translating gives CASSLFVQGENTEAFF. The chain recombines TRBV7-6 with TRBJ1-1; a possible D gene is TRBD1 (6 bases). The CDR3 is 16 amino acids. Germline CDR1 is SGHVS and CDR2 is FNYEAQ. V lost 2 bases, J lost 1 base, and 14 bases lay in between.

The gene calls are TRBV4-1 and TRBJ1-4; no clear D. Germline V lookup: CDR1 MGHRA, CDR2 YSYEKL. V lost 4 bases and J 0 bases, leaving 9 bases between the germline ends. This CDR3 contains 15 residues. CDR3 amino acids: CASSLDSSTNEKLFF. DNA of the CDR3: TGCGCCAGCAGCCTTGACTCCTCAACTAATGAAAAACTGTTTTTT.